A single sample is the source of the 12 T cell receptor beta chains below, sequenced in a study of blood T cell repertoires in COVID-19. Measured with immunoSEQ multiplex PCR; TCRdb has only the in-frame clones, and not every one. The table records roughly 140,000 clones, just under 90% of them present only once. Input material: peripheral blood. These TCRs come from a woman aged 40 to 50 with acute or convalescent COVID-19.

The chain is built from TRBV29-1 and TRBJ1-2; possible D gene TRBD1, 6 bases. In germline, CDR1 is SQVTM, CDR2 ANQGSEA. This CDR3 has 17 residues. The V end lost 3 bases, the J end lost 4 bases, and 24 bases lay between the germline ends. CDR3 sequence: CSVDQDFGTPLGYGYTF. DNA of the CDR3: TGCAGCGTTGATCAGGATTTCGGGACACCTCTTGGCTATGGCTACACCTTC.

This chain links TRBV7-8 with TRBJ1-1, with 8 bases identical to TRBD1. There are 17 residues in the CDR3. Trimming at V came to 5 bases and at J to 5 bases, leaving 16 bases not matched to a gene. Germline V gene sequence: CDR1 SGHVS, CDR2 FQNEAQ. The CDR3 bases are TGTGCCAGCAGCCCCCGTCAGGGGGCAAGGTCTGGAACTGAAGCTTTCTTT. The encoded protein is CASSPRQGARSGTEAFF. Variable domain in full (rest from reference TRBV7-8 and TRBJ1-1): GAGVSQSPRYKVAKRGQDVALRCDPISGHVSLFWYQQALGQGPEFLTYFQNEAQLDKSGLPSDRFFAERPEGSVSTLKIQRTQQEDSAVYLCASSPRQGARSGTEAFFGQGTRLTVV.

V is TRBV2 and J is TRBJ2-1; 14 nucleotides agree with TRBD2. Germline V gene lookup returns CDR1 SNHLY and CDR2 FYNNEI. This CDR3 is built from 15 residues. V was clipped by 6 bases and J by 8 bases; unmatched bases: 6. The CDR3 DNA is TGTGCCAGCAGATCGACTAGCGGGAGGGTCGATGAGCAGTTCTTC. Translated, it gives CASRSTSGRVDEQFF.

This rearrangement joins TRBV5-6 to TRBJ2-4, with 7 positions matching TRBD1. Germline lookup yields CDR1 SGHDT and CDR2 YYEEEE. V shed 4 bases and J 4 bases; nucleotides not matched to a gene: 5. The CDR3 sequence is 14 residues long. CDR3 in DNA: TGTGCCAGCAGCATGGCAGGGGGAAAAAACATTCAGTACTTC. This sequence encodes CASSMAGGKNIQYF.

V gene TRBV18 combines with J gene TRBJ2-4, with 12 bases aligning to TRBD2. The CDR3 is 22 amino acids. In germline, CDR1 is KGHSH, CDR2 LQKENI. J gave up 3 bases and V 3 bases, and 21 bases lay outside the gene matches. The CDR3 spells CASSPFSDSASGGAFGKNIQYF. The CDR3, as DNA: TGTGCCAGCTCACCGTTCTCGGACAGCGCTAGCGGGGGGGCCTTCGGCAAAAACATTCAGTACTTC.

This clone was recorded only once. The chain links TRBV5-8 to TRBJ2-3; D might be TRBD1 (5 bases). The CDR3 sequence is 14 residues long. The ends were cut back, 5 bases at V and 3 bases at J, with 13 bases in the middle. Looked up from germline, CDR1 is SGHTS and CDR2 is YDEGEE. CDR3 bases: TGTGCCAGCAGTGAGGCAGGGCTAACAGATACGCAGTATTTT. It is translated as CASSEAGLTDTQYF. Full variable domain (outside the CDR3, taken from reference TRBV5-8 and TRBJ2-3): EAGVTQSPTHLIKTRGQQATLRCSPISGHTSVYWYQQALGLGLQFLLWYDEGEERNRGNFPPRFSGRQFPNYSSELNVNALELEDSALYLCASSEAGLTDTQYFGPGTRLTVL.

For the CDR3, the DNA is TGTGCCAGCAGCCCCGACAGGGTTTCACCCCTCCACTTT. Translating gives CASSPDRVSPLHF. V is TRBV11-2 and J is TRBJ1-6; 7 bases align to TRBD1. V lost 5 bases and J lost 9; bases outside the gene matches: 4. The CDR3 extends over 13 amino acids. CDR1 is SGHAT, CDR2 FQNNGV, per germline. Combining the CDR3 with reference TRBV11-2 and TRBJ1-6 gives the whole variable domain EAGVAQSPRYKIIEKRQSVAFWCNPISGHATLYWYQQILGQGPKLLIQFQNNGVVDDSQLPKDRFSAERLKGVDSTLKIQPAKLEDSAVYLCASSPDRVSPLHFGNGTRLTVT.

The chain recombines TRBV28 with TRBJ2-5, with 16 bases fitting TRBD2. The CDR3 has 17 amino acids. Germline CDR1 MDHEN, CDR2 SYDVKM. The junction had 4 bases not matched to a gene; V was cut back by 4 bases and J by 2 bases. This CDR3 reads CASSYTGLAGGQETQYF. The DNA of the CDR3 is TGTGCCAGCAGTTACACGGGACTAGCGGGAGGGCAAGAGACCCAGTACTTC.

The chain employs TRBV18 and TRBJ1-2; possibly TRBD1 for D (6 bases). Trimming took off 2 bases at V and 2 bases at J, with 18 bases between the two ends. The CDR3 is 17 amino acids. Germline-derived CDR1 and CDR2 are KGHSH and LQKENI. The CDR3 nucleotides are TGTGCCAGCTCACCATCAATGGGGGCGCGGGTGAACTATGGCTACACCTTC. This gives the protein CASSPSMGARVNYGYTF.

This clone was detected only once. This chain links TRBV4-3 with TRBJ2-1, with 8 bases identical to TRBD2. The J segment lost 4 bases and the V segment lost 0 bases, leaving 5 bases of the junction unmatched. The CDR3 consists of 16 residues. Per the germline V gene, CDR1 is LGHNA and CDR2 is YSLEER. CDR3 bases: TGCGCCAGCAGCCAAGATATAACTAGCGGTTACAATGAGCAGTTCTTC. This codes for CASSQDITSGYNEQFF.

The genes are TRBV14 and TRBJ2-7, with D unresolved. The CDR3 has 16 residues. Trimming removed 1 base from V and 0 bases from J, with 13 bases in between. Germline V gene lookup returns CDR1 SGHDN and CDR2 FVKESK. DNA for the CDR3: TGTGCCAGCAGCCAAGGTATATACCATAGCTCCTACGAGCAGTACTTC. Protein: CASSQGIYHSSYEQYF.

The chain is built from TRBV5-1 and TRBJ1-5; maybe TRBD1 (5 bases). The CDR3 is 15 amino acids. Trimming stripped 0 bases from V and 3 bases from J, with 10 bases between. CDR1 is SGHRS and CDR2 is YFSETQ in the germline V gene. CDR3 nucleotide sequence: TGCGCCAGCAGCTTGGAGGGGCCCCCCAATCAGCCCCAGCATTTT. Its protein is CASSLEGPPNQPQHF. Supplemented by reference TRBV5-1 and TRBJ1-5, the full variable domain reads KAGVTQTPRYLIKTRGQQVTLSCSPISGHRSVSWYQQTPGQGLQFLFEYFSETQRNKGNFPGRFSGRQFSNSRSEMNVSTLELGDSALYLCASSLEGPPNQPQHFGDGTRLSIL.